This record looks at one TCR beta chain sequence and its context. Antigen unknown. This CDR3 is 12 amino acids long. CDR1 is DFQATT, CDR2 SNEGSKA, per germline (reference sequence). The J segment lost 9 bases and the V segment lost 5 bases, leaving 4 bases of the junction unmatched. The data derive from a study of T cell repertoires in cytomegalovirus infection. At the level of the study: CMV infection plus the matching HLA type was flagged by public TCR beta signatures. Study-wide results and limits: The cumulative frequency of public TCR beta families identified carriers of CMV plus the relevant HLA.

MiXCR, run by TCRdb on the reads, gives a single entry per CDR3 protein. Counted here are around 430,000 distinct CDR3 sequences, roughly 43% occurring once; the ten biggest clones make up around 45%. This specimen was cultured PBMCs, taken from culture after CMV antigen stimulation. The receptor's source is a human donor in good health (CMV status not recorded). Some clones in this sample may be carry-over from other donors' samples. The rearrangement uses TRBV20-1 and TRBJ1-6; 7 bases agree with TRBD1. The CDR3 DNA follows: TGCAGTGCTCGGACAGGACGTTCACCCCTCCACTTT. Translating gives CSARTGRSPLHF.